This T cell receptor beta chain was found in a study of blood T cell repertoires in COVID-19. Looking at the study overall: The United States, Italy and Spain supplied acute and convalescent COVID-19 samples. PBMCs, B-cell-depleted T cells, or T cells provided the cDNA or gDNA that made up the material.

The CDR3 sequence is 15 residues long. Per the germline V gene, CDR1 is MNHEY and CDR2 is SVGEGT. V was pared by 2 bases and J by 0 bases, with 9 bases between. A single count supports this clone. Per the authors' pipeline: Researchers report that nucleated cell counts were estimated from reference gene primer amplification. Clones were sequenced by immunoSEQ multiplex PCR, and TCRdb holds only the in-frame ones, with some missing. The V and J calls and clone size were taken over from that table, and D and trimming were inferred from the DNA. Altogether 20,000 to 30,000 clones are present, 82% being singletons, with the ten largest covering about a third.

The J gene is TRBJ2-3, the V gene TRBV6-2 or TRBV6-3, with TRBD2 as a possible D gene (6 bases). This TCR derives from a human donor in a cohort sampled during active COVID-19. Sample: peripheral blood. CDR3 DNA sequence: TGTGCCAGCAGTTACACCGGGACTAGCACAGATACGCAGTATTTT. Residues: CASSYTGTSTDTQYF.